This T cell receptor beta chain was obtained from a study of OX40 agonist ivuxolimab in advanced cancers. Study-level background: Ivuxolimab was a fully human IgG2 agonistic monoclonal antibody targeting the costimulatory receptor OX40 (CD134). Intravenous ivuxolimab was administered to patients every 2 weeks at six dose levels: 0.01, 0.1, 0.3, 1.5, 3 and 10 mg/kg. Of the approximately 50 dose-escalation patients, hepatocellular carcinoma was present in approximately 20, melanoma in around 15, renal cell carcinoma in 9 and head and neck cancer in 9. A male proportion of almost 85% and a mean age of 60 years, ranging from about 20 to 80, were recorded for the dose-escalation cohort. Prior anti-PD-1, anti-PD-L1 or anti-CTLA-4 therapy was permitted, and checkpoint inhibitors had been received by about 36% of dose-escalation patients. Partial responses occurred in three dose-escalation patients, of whom one had hepatocellular carcinoma and two had cutaneous melanoma. The purpose of peripheral TCRbeta sequencing was to test whether ivuxolimab changed TCR sequence diversity and led to clonal T-cell expansion. The paper reports the monotherapy dose-escalation portion (N of about 56 patients) of the phase I ivuxolimab trial.

Paper-wide results and their limitations: Low levels of normalized T-cell clonal expansion were also seen in some patients who did not respond. At doses of 0.1 to 3.0 mg/kg, clonal expansion of both CD4+ and CD8+ T cells in blood was seen between baseline and week 6. In the 0.1-3.0 mg/kg groups, partial responders had among the lowest normalized peripheral clonal expansion, particularly in CD8+ T cells. Antigen specificity was not determined for the clonally expanded peripheral T cells. After ivuxolimab, expanded clones were on average more numerous among CD8+ T cells than among CD4+ T cells.

The trial excluded patients who had a history of autoimmune disease or who were on systemic immunosuppression. In every dose cohort, peripheral blood was drawn for TCR sequencing at baseline, cycle 4 day 1, and cycle 7 day 1. Samples came from an open-label, multicenter, first-in-human phase I dose-escalation trial of ivuxolimab. Adults with locally advanced or metastatic melanoma, renal cell carcinoma, hepatocellular carcinoma or head and neck squamous cell carcinoma were enrolled in the trial. Before TCR sequencing, CD4+ T cells and CD8+ T cells from peripheral blood were sorted into separate populations. Reading from cysteine to phenylalanine, the CDR3 counts 12 amino acids. The kept DNA is CDR3 alone, 36 bases in frame from the first base. V is cut by 10 bases and J by 4 bases, and the space between the germline ends is 11 bases. CDR1 SGHAT and CDR2 FQNNGV were looked up in the germline V gene.

On this clone itself: Its antigen is not yet known. Base qualities were left out, and no much larger clone turns up one base away.

Genomic DNA was isolated from the sorted cells so that the TCRbeta CDR3 region could be sequenced. The immunoSEQ Assay was used to sequence the TCRbeta CDR3 regions. TCRdb mirrors the immuneACCESS table, restricted to in-frame sequences. Some clones are absent from its copies; in checked studies, under half trace to an unresolved V gene, and the reason for the others is unknown. Recorded for this sample are 60,000 to 100,000 clones; 85% to 95% of them occurred a single time. The ten most abundant clones make up 9.5% to 11% of the sample. This sequence originates from an adult with an advanced solid tumor such as melanoma, head and neck, liver or kidney cancer. Source: CD4+ or CD8+ T cells sorted from blood, taken in a trial of the OX40 agonist ivuxolimab. The chain joins TRBV11-2 to TRBJ2-1, with the D call perhaps TRBD1 or TRBD2, each one matching 5 bases. CDR3 loop: CAIGAVYNEQFF. In nucleotide form, the sequence is TGTGCCATCGGGGCGGTATACAATGAGCAGTTCTTC.